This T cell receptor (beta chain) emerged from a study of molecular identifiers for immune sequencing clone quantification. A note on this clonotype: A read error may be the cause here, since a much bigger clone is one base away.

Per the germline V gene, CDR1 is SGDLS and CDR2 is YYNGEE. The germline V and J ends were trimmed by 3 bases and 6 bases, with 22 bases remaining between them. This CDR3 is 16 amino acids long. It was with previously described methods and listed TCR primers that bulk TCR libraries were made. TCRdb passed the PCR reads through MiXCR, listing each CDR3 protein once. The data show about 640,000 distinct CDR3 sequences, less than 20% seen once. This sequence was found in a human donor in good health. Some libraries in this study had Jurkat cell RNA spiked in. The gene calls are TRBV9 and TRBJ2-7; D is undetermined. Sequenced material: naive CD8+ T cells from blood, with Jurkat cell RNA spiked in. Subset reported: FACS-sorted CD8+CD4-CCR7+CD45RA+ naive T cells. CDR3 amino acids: CASSAGSGVALPEQYF. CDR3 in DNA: TGTGCCAGCAGCGCCGGGTCAGGAGTAGCCCTTCCCGAGCAGTACTTC.